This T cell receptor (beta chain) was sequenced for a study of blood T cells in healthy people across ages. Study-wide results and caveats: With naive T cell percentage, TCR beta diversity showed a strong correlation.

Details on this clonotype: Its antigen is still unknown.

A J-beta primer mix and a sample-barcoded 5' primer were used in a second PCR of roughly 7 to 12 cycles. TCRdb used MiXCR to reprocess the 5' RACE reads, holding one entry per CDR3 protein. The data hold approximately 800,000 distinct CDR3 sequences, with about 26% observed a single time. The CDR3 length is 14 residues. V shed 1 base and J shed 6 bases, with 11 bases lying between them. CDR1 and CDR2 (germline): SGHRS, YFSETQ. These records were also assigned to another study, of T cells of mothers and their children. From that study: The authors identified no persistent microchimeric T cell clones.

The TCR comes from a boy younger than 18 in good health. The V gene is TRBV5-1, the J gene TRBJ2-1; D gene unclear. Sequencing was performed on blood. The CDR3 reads CASSLLAEPNEQFF. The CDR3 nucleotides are TGCGCCAGCAGCTTGCTGGCGGAACCCAATGAGCAGTTCTTC.